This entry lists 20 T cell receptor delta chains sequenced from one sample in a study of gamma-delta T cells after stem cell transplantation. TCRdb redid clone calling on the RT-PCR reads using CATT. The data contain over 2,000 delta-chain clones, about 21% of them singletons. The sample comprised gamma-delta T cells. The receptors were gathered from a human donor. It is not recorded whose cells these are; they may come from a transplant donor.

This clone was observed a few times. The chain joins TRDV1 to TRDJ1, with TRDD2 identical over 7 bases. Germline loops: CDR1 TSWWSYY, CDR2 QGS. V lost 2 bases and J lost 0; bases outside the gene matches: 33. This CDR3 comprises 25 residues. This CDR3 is CALGEAKAFLGGAIRLLTYTDKLIF. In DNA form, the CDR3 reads TGTGCTCTTGGGGAAGCGAAGGCCTTCCTCGGCGGGGCCATAAGACTGCTTACCTACACCGATAAACTCATCTTT.

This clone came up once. The CDR3 is CALGELDGSYWGIRYLLLPTTGSTDKLIF. The CDR3 bases are TGTGCTCTTGGGGAACTGGATGGATCCTACTGGGGGATACGCTACCTCCTACTCCCGACTACTGGGAGCACCGATAAACTCATCTTT. This sequence joins TRDV1 and TRDJ1, with 13 bases identical to TRDD3. This CDR3 region has 29 residues. Losses at the gene ends were 0 bases for V and 1 base for J; bases not matched to a gene: 38. Per the germline V gene, CDR1 is TSWWSYY and CDR2 is QGS.

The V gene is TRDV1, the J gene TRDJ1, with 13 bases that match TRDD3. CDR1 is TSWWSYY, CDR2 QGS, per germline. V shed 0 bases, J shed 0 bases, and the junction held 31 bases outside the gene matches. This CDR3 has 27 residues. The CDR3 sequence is CALGELISFLRPLLLGDTGPYTDKLIF. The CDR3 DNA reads TGTGCTCTTGGGGAACTCATCAGCTTCCTACGCCCCCTCTTACTGGGGGATACGGGCCCCTACACCGATAAACTCATCTTT.

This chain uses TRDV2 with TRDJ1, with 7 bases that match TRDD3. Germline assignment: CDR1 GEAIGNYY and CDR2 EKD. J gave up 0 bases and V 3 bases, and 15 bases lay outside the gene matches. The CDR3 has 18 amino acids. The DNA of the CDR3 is TGTGCCTGTGACCTTGAATGGGGATATAGTCAAAACACCGATAAACTCATCTTT. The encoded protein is CACDLEWGYSQNTDKLIF.

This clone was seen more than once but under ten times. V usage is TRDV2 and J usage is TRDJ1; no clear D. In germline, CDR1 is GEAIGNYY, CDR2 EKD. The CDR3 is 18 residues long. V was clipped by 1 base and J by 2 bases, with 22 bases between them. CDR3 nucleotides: TGTGCCTGTGACACAGTTGGGCTGCCGAACTCCCATACCGATAAACTCATCTTT. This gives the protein CACDTVGLPNSHTDKLIF.

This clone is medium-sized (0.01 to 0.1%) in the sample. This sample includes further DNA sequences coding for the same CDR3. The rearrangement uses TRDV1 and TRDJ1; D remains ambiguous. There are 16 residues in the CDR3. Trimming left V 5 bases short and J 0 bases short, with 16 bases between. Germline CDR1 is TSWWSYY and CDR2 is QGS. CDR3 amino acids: CALGPALLFYTDKLIF. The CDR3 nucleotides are TGTGCTCTTGGGCCCGCCCTCTTATTTTACACCGATAAACTCATCTTT.

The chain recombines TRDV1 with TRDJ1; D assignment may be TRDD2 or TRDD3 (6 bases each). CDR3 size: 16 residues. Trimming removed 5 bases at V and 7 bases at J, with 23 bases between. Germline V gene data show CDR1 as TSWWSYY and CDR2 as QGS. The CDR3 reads CALGKKNLGSFLKLIF. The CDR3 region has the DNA TGTGCTCTTGGGAAAAAAAACCTGGGGAGCTTCCTTAAACTCATCTTT.

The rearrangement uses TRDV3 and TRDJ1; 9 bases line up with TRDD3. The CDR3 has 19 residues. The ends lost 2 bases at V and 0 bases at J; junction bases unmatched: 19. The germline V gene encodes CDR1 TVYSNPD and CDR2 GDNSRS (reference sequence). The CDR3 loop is CAFPYPNWGTEGHTDKLIF. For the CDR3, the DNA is TGTGCCTTTCCCTATCCCAACTGGGGGACCGAGGGGCACACCGATAAACTCATCTTT.

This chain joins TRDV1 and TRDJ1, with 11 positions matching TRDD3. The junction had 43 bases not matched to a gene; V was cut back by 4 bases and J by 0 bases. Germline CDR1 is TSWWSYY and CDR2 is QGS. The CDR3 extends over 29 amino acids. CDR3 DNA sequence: TGTGCTCTTGGGGGAACTCCGTCACCCTTCTCCGTGGGGAGGTGGGGGATACGCATCAGTCGGGCGTACACCGATAAACTCATCTTT. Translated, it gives CALGGTPSPFSVGRWGIRISRAYTDKLIF.

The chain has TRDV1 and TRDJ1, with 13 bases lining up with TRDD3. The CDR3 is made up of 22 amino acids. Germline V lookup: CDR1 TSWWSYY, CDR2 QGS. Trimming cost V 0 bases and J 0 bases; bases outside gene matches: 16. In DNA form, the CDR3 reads TGTGCTCTTGGGGAACTCTCGTACTGGGGGATACGCGATTCCCTGTACACCGATAAACTCATCTTT. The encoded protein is CALGELSYWGIRDSLYTDKLIF.

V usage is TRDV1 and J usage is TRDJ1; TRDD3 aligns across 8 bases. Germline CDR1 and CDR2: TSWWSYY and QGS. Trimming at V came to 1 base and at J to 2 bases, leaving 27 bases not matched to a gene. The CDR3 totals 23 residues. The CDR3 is CALGERGNWAVLRFDWGTDKLIF. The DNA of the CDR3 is TGTGCTCTTGGGGAACGGGGAAACTGGGCGGTCCTACGATTTGACTGGGGGACCGATAAACTCATCTTT.

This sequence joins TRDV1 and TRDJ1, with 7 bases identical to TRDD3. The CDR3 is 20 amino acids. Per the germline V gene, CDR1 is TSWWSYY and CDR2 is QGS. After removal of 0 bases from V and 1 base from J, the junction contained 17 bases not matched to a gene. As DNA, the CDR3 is TGTGCTCTTGGGGAACTTAGGGGAAGCTGGGGGTCAAAAGGCACCGATAAACTCATCTTT. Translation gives CALGELRGSWGSKGTDKLIF.

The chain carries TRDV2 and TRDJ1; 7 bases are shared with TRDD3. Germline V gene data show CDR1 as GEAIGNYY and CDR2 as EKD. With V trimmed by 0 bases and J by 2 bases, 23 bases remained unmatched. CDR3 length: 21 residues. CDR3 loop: CACDTGNYLRNGGLRTDKLIF. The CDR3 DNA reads TGTGCCTGTGACACCGGTAACTATCTACGAAACGGGGGATTAAGAACCGATAAACTCATCTTT.

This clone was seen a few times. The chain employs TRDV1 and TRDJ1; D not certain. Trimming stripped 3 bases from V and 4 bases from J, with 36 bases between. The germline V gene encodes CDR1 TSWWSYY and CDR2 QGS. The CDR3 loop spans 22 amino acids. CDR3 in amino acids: CALGEIPSSRGNPTFGVDKLIF. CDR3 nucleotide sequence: TGTGCTCTTGGGGAGATCCCATCATCCAGAGGGAACCCAACCTTTGGTGTCGATAAACTCATCTTT.

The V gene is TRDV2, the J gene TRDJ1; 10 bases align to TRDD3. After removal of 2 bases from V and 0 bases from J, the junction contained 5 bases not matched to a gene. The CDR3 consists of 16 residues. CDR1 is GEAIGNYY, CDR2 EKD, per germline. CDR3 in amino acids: CACDNLGDTYTDKLIF. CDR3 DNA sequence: TGTGCCTGTGACAATTTGGGGGATACCTACACCGATAAACTCATCTTT.

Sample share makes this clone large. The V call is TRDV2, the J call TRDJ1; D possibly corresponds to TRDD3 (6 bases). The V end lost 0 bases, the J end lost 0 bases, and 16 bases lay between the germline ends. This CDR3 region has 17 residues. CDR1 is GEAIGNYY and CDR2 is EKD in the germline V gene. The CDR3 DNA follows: TGTGCCTGTGACACCTTGGGGGCTTCCCCCGACACCGATAAACTCATCTTT. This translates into CACDTLGASPDTDKLIF.

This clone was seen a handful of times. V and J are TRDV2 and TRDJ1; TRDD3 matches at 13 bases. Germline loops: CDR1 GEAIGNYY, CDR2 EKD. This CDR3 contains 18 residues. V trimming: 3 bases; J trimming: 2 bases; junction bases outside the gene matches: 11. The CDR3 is CACDAVLGDTLGTDKLIF. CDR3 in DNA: TGTGCCTGTGACGCGGTACTGGGGGATACGCTCGGAACCGATAAACTCATCTTT.

CDR3 sequence: CALGTYVLYWGGQYTDKLIF. In nucleotides, the CDR3 is TGTGCTCTTGGTACCTACGTCCTGTACTGGGGCGGGCAGTACACCGATAAACTCATCTTT. The gene calls are TRDV1 and TRDJ1, with TRDD3 matching over 7 bases. This CDR3 spans 20 amino acids. J was trimmed by 0 bases and V by 6 bases; bases with no gene match: 22. The V gene's germline CDR1 is TSWWSYY and CDR2 QGS.

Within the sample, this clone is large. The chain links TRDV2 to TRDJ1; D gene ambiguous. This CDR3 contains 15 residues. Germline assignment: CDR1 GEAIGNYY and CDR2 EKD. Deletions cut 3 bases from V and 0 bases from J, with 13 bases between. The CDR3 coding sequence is TGTGCCTGTGACCCCATTGAGGAGTACACCGATAAACTCATCTTT. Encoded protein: CACDPIEEYTDKLIF.

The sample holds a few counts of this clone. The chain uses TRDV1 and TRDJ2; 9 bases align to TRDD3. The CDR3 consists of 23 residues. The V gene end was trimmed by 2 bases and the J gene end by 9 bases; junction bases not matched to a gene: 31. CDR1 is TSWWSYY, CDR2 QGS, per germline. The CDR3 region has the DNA TGTGCTCTTGGGGAATGTAGGTCCCTACAGGTCGTACTGGGGGACCGCGCACTTTCACAACTCTTCTTT. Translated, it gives CALGECRSLQVVLGDRALSQLFF.